This TCR beta chain is drawn from a study of blood T cell repertoires in COVID-19. About the research overall: Some COVID-19 samples were acute and others convalescent; all came from the United States, Italy and Spain. T cells, B-cell-depleted T cells, or PBMCs supplied cDNA or gDNA.

V trimming: 3 bases; J trimming: 8 bases; junction bases outside the gene matches: 7. Germline V gives CDR1 SGHKS, CDR2 YYEKEE (reference sequence). This CDR3 has 15 residues. TCRdb keeps only in-frame clones here, not all; method: immunoSEQ multiplex PCR. The sample gives hundreds of thousands of clones, under 95% of which show up once; 2.5% to 4% is in the top ten. The count of this clone is one. The chain joins TRBV5-5 to TRBJ2-2; TRBD2 matches at 10 bases. Specimen: peripheral blood. The source is a young woman who had recovered from COVID-19. In nucleotides, the CDR3 is TGTGCCAGCAGCTCAACTAGCGGGAATAGGGGGGAGCTGTTTTTT. Its translation is CASSSTSGNRGELFF.